Following are 15 T cell receptor beta chains from one sample sequenced in a study of blood T cell repertoires in COVID-19. Here immunoSEQ multiplex PCR was the method, and the copy in TCRdb shows in-frame clones only, minus some. The sample consists of 95,000 to 150,000 clones, 85% to 90% of them appearing once. The source material was peripheral blood. These receptors were taken from a woman over 75 with COVID-19, enrolled during active disease.

The chain uses TRBV19 and TRBJ2-5; 11 bases line up with TRBD1. Germline CDR1 and CDR2: LNHDA and SQIVND (reference sequence). V lost 5 bases, J lost 5 bases, and 10 bases stayed unmatched. This CDR3 is built from 16 residues. DNA of the CDR3: TGTGCCAGTAGTCTCGGACAGGGGGCGATTGAGGAGACCCAGTACTTC. Protein sequence: CASSLGQGAIEETQYF.

V gene TRBV28 combines with J gene TRBJ2-3; TRBD1 matches at 7 bases. The CDR3 sequence is 15 residues long. CDR1 is MDHEN and CDR2 is SYDVKM in the germline V gene. V dropped 6 bases and J dropped 2; count of bases not matched to a gene: 8. The CDR3 region has the DNA TGTGCCAGCAGGTTACAGGGGACCATCACAGATACGCAGTATTTT. This sequence encodes CASRLQGTITDTQYF.

V is TRBV28 and J is TRBJ1-5, with D unclear. V lost 2 bases and J lost 9, with 14 bases in between. This CDR3 is built from 14 residues. CDR1 MDHEN and CDR2 SYDVKM come from the germline V gene. The CDR3 region is CASSLGLGISPQHF. The DNA of the CDR3 is TGTGCCAGCAGTTTAGGACTGGGGATATCGCCCCAGCATTTT.

The chain joins TRBV7-2 to TRBJ2-7, with TRBD2 matching 8 bases. CDR3 size: 14 residues. CDR1 is SGHTA and CDR2 is FQGNSA in the germline V gene. V lost 6 bases to trimming and J lost 0 bases; unmatched junction nucleotides: 4. CDR3 residues: CASRREEISYEQYF. The CDR3 DNA reads TGTGCCAGCAGGCGGGAGGAAATCTCCTACGAGCAGTACTTC.

This chain uses TRBV15 with TRBJ2-3, with D possibly being TRBD2 (6 bases). The germline CDR1 and CDR2 sequences are LNHNV and YYDKDF (reference sequence). The CDR3 spans 15 residues. Trimming pared 1 base from V and 5 bases from J, leaving 13 bases between. The CDR3 region has the DNA TGTGCCACCAGCAGAGTTGGAGGGCCGGTAGATACGCAGTATTTT. It codes for CATSRVGGPVDTQYF.

This chain links TRBV4-3 with TRBJ2-1; 7 nucleotides align to TRBD2. This CDR3 comprises 15 residues. Germline trimming cut 1 base from V and 2 bases from J; bases unmatched to any gene: 2. Germline CDR1 is LGHNA and CDR2 is YSLEER. CDR3 amino acids: CASSQAAGAYNEQFF. Written as DNA, the CDR3 is TGCGCCAGCAGCCAAGCTGCGGGGGCCTACAATGAGCAGTTCTTC.

This clone turned up a few times. V usage is TRBV5-1 and J usage is TRBJ2-7; TRBD2 agrees at 9 bases. The CDR3 is 15 amino acids. Germline assignment: CDR1 SGHRS and CDR2 YFSETQ. With V trimmed by 3 bases and J by 2 bases, 6 bases remained unmatched. The CDR3 here is CASSSGLAPTYEQYF. CDR3 DNA: TGCGCCAGCAGCTCCGGACTAGCGCCTACCTACGAGCAGTACTTC.

This clone was seen more than once but under ten times. The chain recombines TRBV4-2 with TRBJ2-5; 14 bases are shared with TRBD2. The CDR3 spans 17 residues. Germline V gene data show CDR1 as LGHNA and CDR2 as YNFKEQ. The trim removed 4 bases at V and 4 bases at J, leaving 8 bases unmatched. The DNA for the CDR3 is TGTGCCAGCAGCCTGGGACTAGCGGGAGCGATAGGAGAGACCCAGTACTTC. It translates to CASSLGLAGAIGETQYF.

V and J are TRBV6-5 and TRBJ1-1; tentatively, D is TRBD1 (5 bases). Germline assignment: CDR1 MNHEY and CDR2 SVGAGI. The CDR3 covers 14 residues. Between the trimmed V and J ends, which lost 3 bases and 13 bases, there was a span of 21 bases. The CDR3 region is CASSYGPLEGIDFF. DNA of the CDR3: TGTGCCAGCAGTTATGGTCCCTTGGAGGGGATCGATTTCTTT.

The V and J genes are TRBV7-9 and TRBJ2-3; TRBD2 matches at 13 bases. The V gene's germline CDR1 is SEHNR and CDR2 FQNEAQ (reference sequence). The length of the CDR3 is 17 residues. The V segment lost 1 base and the J segment 2 bases; nucleotides outside the gene matches: 3. CDR3 amino acids: CASSLGGLAGITDTQYF. CDR3 nucleotide sequence: TGTGCCAGCAGCTTAGGGGGACTAGCGGGGATCACAGATACGCAGTATTTT.

The CDR3 DNA follows: TGTGCCAGCAGTTTGGTGACAGGGACTTTGAACACTGAAGCTTTCTTT. Residues: CASSLVTGTLNTEAFF. V gene TRBV28 combines with J gene TRBJ1-1; 7 bases are shared with TRBD1. The trim removed 3 bases at V and 0 bases at J, leaving 7 bases unmatched. The CDR3 totals 16 residues. Germline V lookup: CDR1 MDHEN, CDR2 SYDVKM.

The chain joins TRBV5-1 to TRBJ2-2; D gene uncertain. The V end lost 3 bases, the J end lost 4 bases, and 10 bases lay between the germline ends. The CDR3 runs to 14 residues. Germline CDR1 is SGHRS and CDR2 is YFSETQ. In DNA form, the CDR3 reads TGCGCCAGCAGCTCACTTTCAGGCACCGGGGAGCTGTTTTTT. It is translated as CASSSLSGTGELFF. The whole variable domain, filled in from reference TRBV5-1 and TRBJ2-2, reads KAGVTQTPRYLIKTRGQQVTLSCSPISGHRSVSWYQQTPGQGLQFLFEYFSETQRNKGNFPGRFSGRQFSNSRSEMNVSTLELGDSALYLCASSSLSGTGELFFGEGSRLTVL.

The chain is built from TRBV6-6 and TRBJ2-7; TRBD2 agrees at 8 bases. CDR3 length: 14 residues. V lost 0 bases to trimming and J lost 6 bases; unmatched junction nucleotides: 4. Germline CDR1 and CDR2: MNHNY and SVGAGI (reference sequence). The chain's CDR3 is CASSYSSGMGEQYF. CDR3 DNA sequence: TGTGCCAGCAGTTACTCTAGCGGGATGGGCGAGCAGTACTTC.

This clone appeared once. The chain has TRBV9 and TRBJ2-7, with 11 nucleotides matching TRBD1. V lost 0 bases and J lost 4; bases outside the gene matches: 12. Germline V CDR1 and CDR2: SGDLS, YYNGEE. This CDR3 contains 18 residues. The CDR3 region is CASSVGTGGERDLYEQYF. In DNA, the CDR3 is TGTGCCAGCAGCGTAGGGACAGGGGGCGAGCGGGACCTTTACGAGCAGTACTTC.

This chain connects TRBV2 to TRBJ2-1; 7 bases are a match to TRBD2. The CDR3 has 13 residues. V lost 10 bases and J lost 7; bases outside the gene matches: 10. CDR1 is SNHLY and CDR2 is FYNNEI in the germline V gene. The chain's CDR3 is CATREGGPNEQFF. The CDR3 coding sequence is TGTGCCACCCGCGAGGGAGGGCCGAATGAGCAGTTCTTC.